This T cell receptor beta chain was identified during a study of blood T cell repertoires in COVID-19. Study in general: Sample material is recorded as cDNA or gDNA derived from T cells, B-cell-depleted T cells, or PBMCs.

The CDR3 consists of 15 residues. The germline V gene has CDR1 SQVTM and CDR2 ANQGSEA. In the authors' methods: Amplification from reference gene primers served as the basis for estimated nucleated cell counts. Clones were read by immunoSEQ multiplex PCR, and TCRdb kept only the in-frame ones, dropping some. The V and J calls and clone size were taken over from that table, and D and trimming were inferred from the DNA. In the table there are 70,000 to 90,000 clones, roughly 85% of which are singletons. This chain connects TRBV29-1 to TRBJ2-6; 9 bases line up with TRBD1. The sample taken for sequencing was peripheral blood. This clonotype originated in a woman older than 75 with acute or convalescent COVID-19. CDR3 sequence: CSAGQGMLGANVLTF. The CDR3 nucleotides read TGCAGTGCGGGACAGGGAATGCTCGGGGCCAACGTCCTGACTTTC.